These T cell receptor beta chains were read from a single sample in a study of cytomegalovirus exposure and HLA in healthy donors. Data came from immunoSEQ multiplex PCR; TCRdb stores just in-frame clones and leaves some out. This table holds roughly 60,000 clones, 95% found once. The sequenced sample consisted of PBMCs. These receptors were taken from a woman under 30 in good health and CMV-seropositive. Both conserved end residues are part of each CDR3. The order of the fields is clone size, D gene, V gene, J gene, CDR3 DNA, CDR3 protein. The D gene is left open where the match is weak. Clone size is not always given. Where it is, it says once, few, many or a class for expanded clones.

>.|.|TRBV27|TRBJ2-7
TGTGCCAGCAGCCTAAAACAGGGAAGCGAGCAGTACTTC
CASSLKQGSEQYF
>.|TRBD2|TRBV7-3|TRBJ2-5
TGTGCCAGCACCTCCGGGACCGGGCTAGCGGGGGGGCCTGTTCAAGAGACCCAGTACTTC
CASTSGTGLAGGPVQETQYF
>.|.|TRBV19|TRBJ1-1
TGTGCCAGTAGTATACTCCCTGGGGCGAAGGCTGAAGCTTTCTTT
CASSILPGAKAEAFF
>.|TRBD2|TRBV29-1|TRBJ2-7
TGCAGCGTTGAAGGGCAGACTAGCGGAGACTACGAGCAGTACTTC
CSVEGQTSGDYEQYF
>.|.|TRBV6-5|TRBJ2-1
TGTGCCAGCTCGGCCATAGCGGCCTACAATGAGCAGTTCTTC
CASSAIAAYNEQFF
>.|TRBD2|TRBV6-6|TRBJ2-7
TGTGCCAGCAGTTCCTGGACTAGCGGCTACGAGCAGTACTTC
CASSSWTSGYEQYF
>.|.|TRBV7-9|TRBJ2-1
TGTGCCAGCAGCTTAGCAAGGGGTTCCTACAATGAGCAGTTCTTC
CASSLARGSYNEQFF
>.|TRBD1|TRBV28|TRBJ1-3
TGTGCCAGCAAAACCGGGACAGCCTTTGGCTCTGGAAACACCATATATTTT
CASKTGTAFGSGNTIYF
>.|TRBD1|TRBV6-6|TRBJ1-1
TGTGCCAGCAGCCCACAGGGGGCGAGCACTGAAGCTTTCTTT
CASSPQGASTEAFF
>.|.|TRBV7-3|TRBJ2-3
TGTGCCAGCAGCCCCCGGCGGGACGGGGTCACAGATACGCAGTATTTT
CASSPRRDGVTDTQYF
>.|.|TRBV7-9|TRBJ2-7
TGTGCCAGCAGCCGCCCCGCTGCGGGGAACTACGAGCAGTACTTC
CASSRPAAGNYEQYF
>.|TRBD2|TRBV6-6|TRBJ2-5
TGTGCCAGCAGTTACTTTCTAGCGGGGGGACAAGAGACCCAGTACTTC
CASSYFLAGGQETQYF
>.|TRBD1|TRBV15|TRBJ1-4
TGTGCCACCAGCAGAGGGACAGGGGGCGATGAAAAACTGTTTTTT
CATSRGTGGDEKLFF
>.|TRBD1|TRBV7-8|TRBJ1-5
TGTGCCAGCAGCCCTCAGGGGACAGGGCGACAGCCCCAGCATTTT
CASSPQGTGRQPQHF
>.|.|TRBV28|TRBJ1-2
TGTGCCAGCAGTCCCAGGGGAAACTATGGCTACACCTTC
CASSPRGNYGYTF
>few|.|TRBV27|TRBJ2-7
TGTGCCAGCAGTTTAGGTGGCAGGGAAAAGTACTTC
CASSLGGREKYF
>.|.|TRBV28|TRBJ1-5
TGTGCCAGCAGTTCCCCTGCCCAGAGCAATCAGCCCCAGCATTTT
CASSSPAQSNQPQHF
>.|.|TRBV27|TRBJ2-7
TGTGCCAGCAGTTTACAAGCGCCAAGCTCCTACGAGCAGTACTTC
CASSLQAPSSYEQYF
>.|TRBD2|TRBV7-7|TRBJ2-3
TGTGCCAGCAGCTTTGGGACTAGCGGGATAGATACGCAGTATTTT
CASSFGTSGIDTQYF
>.|.|TRBV10-3|TRBJ1-4
TGTGCCATCAGTTCCGTCGCGACAACTAATGAAAAACTGTTTTTT
CAISSVATTNEKLFF
>.|TRBD1|TRBV29-1|TRBJ2-5
TGCAGCGTGACGTGGCAGGCCAGGGGGGAGACCCAGTACTTC
CSVTWQARGETQYF
>.|.|TRBV10-2|TRBJ2-3
TGCGCCAGCAGTGAGTCGACTCACTCCCACCAAAGCACAGATACGCAGTATTTT
CASSESTHSHQSTDTQYF
>.|TRBD2|TRBV18|TRBJ2-5
TGTGCCAGCTCACCACTAGCGGGAGGAAGGGAGACCCAGTACTTC
CASSPLAGGRETQYF
>.|TRBD2|TRBV19|TRBJ2-4
TGTGCCAGCGGGGCCGATCGCGGGAGCCTCAGCATTCAGTACTTC
CASGADRGSLSIQYF
>.|TRBD1|TRBV6-5|TRBJ1-1
TGTGCCAGCACCCTACGACAGGGTGAAGCTTTCTTT
CASTLRQGEAFF
>once|.|TRBV28|TRBJ2-7
TGTGCCAGCAGTCTAGGTAGGACGGGAATATTAGGGGAGCAGTACTTC
CASSLGRTGILGEQYF
>once|TRBD1|TRBV29-1|TRBJ1-2
TGCAGCGTTCCTAGCGGACAGGGTCTTGGCTACACCTTC
CSVPSGQGLGYTF
>.|TRBD1|TRBV4-1|TRBJ1-5
TGCGCCAGCAGCCAAGGACCCGACAGGGTCAATCAGCCCCAGCATTTT
CASSQGPDRVNQPQHF
>.|.|TRBV5-1|TRBJ2-5
TGCGCCAGCAGCTCAGGGGCTGAGACCCAGTACTTC
CASSSGAETQYF
>.|TRBD1|TRBV2|TRBJ1-6
TGTGCCAGCAGCGGGACAGGTGATAATTCACCCCTCCACTTT
CASSGTGDNSPLHF
>.|TRBD2|TRBV7-8|TRBJ2-2
TGTGCCAGCAGCTTGGGGGGGACTTTGAACACCGGGGAGCTGTTTTTT
CASSLGGTLNTGELFF
>.|.|TRBV5-4|TRBJ2-7
TGTGCCAGCAGCTTGGTAGGCGGCCCGAGGGAGCAGTACTTC
CASSLVGGPREQYF